These T cell receptor beta chains were read from a single sample in a study of cytomegalovirus exposure and HLA in healthy donors. Profiled with immunoSEQ multiplex PCR; TCRdb holds only in-frame clones, not every one. Among about 160,000 clones listed, 95% to 97% were seen once. Source material: PBMCs. These receptors all stem from a woman aged 18-30 years in good health and CMV-seronegative. CDR3s leave out the opening cysteine and the closing phenylalanine or tryptophan. Each record gives: J gene, clone size, V gene, CDR3 protein. Part of the rows lack a size; the others show once, few, many or a class for expanded clones.

TRBJ2-7 once TRBV7-9 ASSPRGGQGSYEQY
TRBJ1-1 . TRBV19 ASSFTGPLNTEAF
TRBJ2-5 . TRBV6-1 ASSLRGQQETQY
TRBJ2-3 . TRBV12-5 ASGLGMTDTQY
TRBJ2-5 . TRBV7-6 ASSITRGETQY
TRBJ2-1 . TRBV27 ASSFEFGGGNEQF
TRBJ1-6 . TRBV6-5 ASSYAGNSPLH
TRBJ1-3 . TRBV25-1 ASSDGGMGQAGNTIY
TRBJ1-1 few TRBV4-3 ASSQEQIGLGGYTEAF
TRBJ2-3 . TRBV27 ASSKGLDGTDTQY
TRBJ1-2 . TRBV6-1 ASSKFRVDPYGYT
TRBJ2-3 . TRBV7-3 ASSSYTDTQY
TRBJ1-3 . TRBV4-2 ASSQPRELSGNTIY
TRBJ1-2 . TRBV7-6 ASSLRGQGAASGYT
TRBJ2-7 . TRBV4-1 ASSQDWVEGVNEQY
TRBJ1-1 . TRBV13 ASSSAGTGKGNEAF
TRBJ1-6 . TRBV6-5 ASSYDRQGLHSPLH
TRBJ2-2 . TRBV7-3 ASSPHPPGQGGELF
TRBJ2-5 . TRBV6-5 ASSYSTGRKETQY
TRBJ1-1 . TRBV2 AGWTDSSTEAF
TRBJ2-3 . TRBV14 ASSPQHPGTDTQY
TRBJ2-5 . TRBV27 ASSLKGRGRDQETQY
TRBJ2-7 . TRBV7-9 ASSSGDGLIGEQY
TRBJ2-7 . TRBV7-2 ASSLGQDSRQY
TRBJ2-3 . TRBV4-1 ASSPGQGNTQY
TRBJ2-6 once TRBV27 ASSLWTSGGSGANVLT
TRBJ1-1 . TRBV19 ASRSTGNTEAF
TRBJ2-2 . TRBV25-1 ASSESERGGWTGELF